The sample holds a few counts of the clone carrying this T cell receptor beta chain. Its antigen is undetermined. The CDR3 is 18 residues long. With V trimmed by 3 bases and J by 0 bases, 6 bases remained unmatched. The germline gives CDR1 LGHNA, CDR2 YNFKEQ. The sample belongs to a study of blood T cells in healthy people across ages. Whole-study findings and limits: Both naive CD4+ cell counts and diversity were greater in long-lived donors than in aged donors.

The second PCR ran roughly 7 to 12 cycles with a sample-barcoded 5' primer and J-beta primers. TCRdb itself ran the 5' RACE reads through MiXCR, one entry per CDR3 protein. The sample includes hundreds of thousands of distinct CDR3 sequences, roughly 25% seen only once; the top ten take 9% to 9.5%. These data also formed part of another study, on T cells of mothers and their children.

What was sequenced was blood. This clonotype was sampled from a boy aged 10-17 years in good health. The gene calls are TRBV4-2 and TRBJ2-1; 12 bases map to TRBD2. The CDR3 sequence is CASSQGTSGYASYNEQFF. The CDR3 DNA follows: TGTGCCAGCAGCCAGGGGACTAGCGGGTATGCCTCCTACAATGAGCAGTTCTTC.